The clone carrying this T cell receptor beta chain was recorded many times. An absence of ophthalmopathy progression within 18 months meant stable Graves' hyperthyroidism. Amplification of TCR beta CDR3 regions used RNA as the template. An initial round of RT-PCR targeting the TCR CDR3 relied on the HTBI primer set. Each CDR3 protein is one row after TCRdb ran MiXCR on the multiplex PCR reads. The table has hundreds of thousands of distinct CDR3 sequences, about 45% seen once; the top ten hold 8.2%. These data originate in a study of T cells in Graves' hyperthyroidism and ophthalmopathy. The CDR3 has 11 amino acids. The germline V gene encodes CDR1 SGHTA and CDR2 FQGNSA. Trimming stripped 1 base from V and 10 bases from J, with 4 bases between.

The source is a woman aged 18 to 35 with Graves' hyperthyroidism. Sample: peripheral blood or thyroid tissue (not recorded which). The chain combines TRBV7-2 with TRBJ2-2, with D unresolved. For the CDR3, the DNA is TGTGCCAGCAGCTTAGGGGTGGAGCTGTTTTTT. Protein: CASSLGVELFF.